What follows are 28 T cell receptor beta chains derived from one specimen sequenced in a study of CXCR3-negative and CXCR3-positive naive CD8 T cells. Their target antigens are unknown. cDNA libraries for TRB were generated by 5' RACE incorporating UMI labels. No DNA is given; TCRdb re-called the 5' RACE reads and lists each CDR3 protein once. With 60,000 to 65,000 distinct CDR3 sequences in the sample, the ten largest clones hold around 5%. General observations from the study: CXCR3-expressing naive cells carried TRB CDR3s more hydrophobic than those of CXCR3-negative naive cells.

The sequenced sample was naive CXCR3+ CD8+ T cells from blood. Subset noted: CD45RO-CCR7+CD27+CD95- naive CD8+ T cells expressing CXCR3 (TNR3+). The receptor source for this set is a human donor in good health. Some clones in this sample may be carry-over from other donors' samples.

The genes are TRBV7-9 and TRBJ1-1. The CDR3 sequence is 14 residues long. Germline V lookup: CDR1 SEHNR, CDR2 FQNEAQ (reference sequence). The CDR3 loop reads CASSLGSLNTEAFF.

This chain connects TRBV11-2 to TRBJ2-1; checking the TCRdb D call of TRBD2 is not possible without DNA. The CDR3 totals 18 residues. Germline V gene sequence: CDR1 SGHAT, CDR2 FQNNGV. The chain's CDR3 is CASSLAAPLAGFENEQFF.

This chain joins TRBV7-6 and TRBJ2-7; absent DNA, TCRdb's TRBD2 call cannot be checked. This CDR3 comprises 13 residues. Germline CDR1 is SGHVS and CDR2 is FNYEAQ. CDR3 loop: CASRPTSGGPQDF.

The genes are TRBV5-1 and TRBJ2-7; TCRdb calls TRBD1, which cannot be checked without DNA. The CDR3 consists of 13 residues. CDR1 SGHRS and CDR2 YFSETQ come from the germline V gene. This CDR3 is CASSFGGVYEQYF.

CDR3 amino acids: CASSSSATVFYEQYF. The genes are TRBV28 and TRBJ2-7. The CDR3 has 15 amino acids. Germline CDR1 is MDHEN and CDR2 is SYDVKM.

The gene calls are TRBV5-1 and TRBJ2-7; with no DNA, the TCRdb D assignment of TRBD1 cannot be verified. The CDR3 sequence is 14 residues long. CDR1 is SGHRS, CDR2 YFSETQ, per germline. CDR3 residues: CASSLGTASYEQYF.

The rearrangement joins TRBV7-9 to TRBJ2-1; TCRdb selects TRBD1, and the lack of DNA leaves this call unchecked. Germline V gene lookup returns CDR1 SEHNR and CDR2 FQNEAQ (reference sequence). The CDR3 contains 14 residues. This CDR3 is CASTSPGQDNEQFF.

This rearrangement joins TRBV7-6 to TRBJ2-1; the TCRdb D gene call, TRBD1, has no DNA to confirm it. CDR3 length: 12 amino acids. In germline, CDR1 is SGHVS, CDR2 FNYEAQ. The CDR3: CASSPGVNEQFF.

The chain carries TRBV4-1 and TRBJ1-1; there is no DNA to check the TCRdb D call of TRBD1. Germline CDR1 and CDR2: MGHRA and YSYEKL. The CDR3 totals 13 residues. This chain's CDR3 is CASSFGQGGEAFF.

The chain uses TRBV5-1 and TRBJ2-7. Germline CDR1 and CDR2: SGHRS and YFSETQ. The CDR3 has 15 amino acids. CDR3 sequence: CASSLGVAGSYEQYF.

The J gene is TRBJ2-2, the V gene TRBV12-3 or TRBV12-4; TCRdb proposes TRBD2, but this gene call is untestable without DNA. The CDR3 has 15 residues. CDR3 region: CASTKLAGVAGELFF.

The V and J genes are TRBV6-5 and TRBJ2-2; TCRdb's D call, TRBD1, is unchecked because there is no DNA. CDR1 is MNHEY and CDR2 is SVGAGI in the germline V gene. The CDR3 is made up of 16 amino acids. CDR3 in amino acids: CASSYHWTGNTGELFF.

The J gene is TRBJ2-7, the V gene TRBV27; TCRdb picks TRBD2, but there is no DNA to check that call. This CDR3 is built from 14 residues. Germline loops: CDR1 MNHEY, CDR2 SMNVEV (reference sequence). CDR3 sequence: CASSFGGSVYEQYF.

The J gene is TRBJ2-7, the V gene TRBV29-1; TCRdb gives TRBD2 as the D gene, but with no DNA this cannot be confirmed. Germline V gene sequence: CDR1 SQVTM, CDR2 ANQGSEA. CDR3 length: 11 amino acids. The CDR3 sequence is CSVDNSGLHFF.

This rearrangement joins TRBV9 to TRBJ2-3; TCRdb's assignment of TRBD1 cannot be checked, as there is no DNA. The CDR3 sequence is 16 residues long. Germline V lookup: CDR1 SGDLS, CDR2 YYNGEE. The chain's CDR3 is CASSVDETDPTDTQYF.

The chain links TRBV28 to TRBJ2-1; the TRBD2 assignment by TCRdb is unverifiable without DNA. CDR3 size: 21 residues. In germline, CDR1 is MDHEN, CDR2 SYDVKM. The CDR3 spells CASSPARGGGSPSGSYNEQFF.

The rearrangement links TRBV20-1 to TRBJ2-3; with no DNA, the TCRdb D assignment of TRBD1 cannot be verified. The CDR3 runs to 19 residues. Looked up from germline, CDR1 is DFQATT and CDR2 is SNEGSKA (reference sequence). CDR3 loop: CSARRGYRGGFTSTDTQYF.

The chain is built from TRBV27 and TRBJ2-3. The CDR3 has 14 residues. CDR1 is MNHEY and CDR2 is SMNVEV in the germline V gene (reference sequence). The CDR3 loop reads CASNSHRATDTQYF.

The rearrangement uses TRBV10-2 and TRBJ2-7; TCRdb returns TRBD2, unconfirmable since there is no DNA. The CDR3 sequence is 14 residues long. Germline CDR1 and CDR2: WSHSY and SAAADI. This CDR3 is CASSEGGIGYEQYF.

The chain couples TRBV20-1 to TRBJ2-7. There are 13 residues in the CDR3. Per germline, CDR1 DFQATT and CDR2 SNEGSKA (reference sequence). CDR3 in amino acids: CSASGRSSYEQYF.

J is TRBJ2-1 and V is TRBV29-1; TCRdb picks TRBD2, but there is no DNA to check that call. The CDR3 length is 18 residues. CDR1 is SQVTM, CDR2 ANQGSEA, per germline. CDR3 residues: CSVEELGGDLVAYNEQFF.

The CDR3 reads CASSLVSSGGAEQYF. The chain recombines TRBV7-2 with TRBJ2-7; absent DNA, TCRdb's TRBD2 call cannot be checked. CDR1 and CDR2 from the germline V gene are SGHTA and FQGNSA. This CDR3 is built from 15 residues.

The chain couples TRBV5-6 to TRBJ2-3; TCRdb lists TRBD2, though no DNA is available to test this call. CDR1 is SGHDT and CDR2 is YYEEEE in the germline V gene. The length of the CDR3 is 16 residues. The CDR3 region is CASSLGSWEMADTQYF.

V is TRBV24-1 and J is TRBJ2-1. Germline lookup yields CDR1 KGHDR and CDR2 SFDVKD. This CDR3 has 14 amino acids. The CDR3 sequence is CATSDLADHNEQFF.

The V call is TRBV29-1, the J call TRBJ2-1; with no DNA, the TCRdb D assignment of TRBD2 cannot be verified. CDR3 length equals 13 residues. CDR1 and CDR2 (germline): SQVTM, ANQGSEA. The CDR3 here is CSVLAGEVNEQFF.

This chain connects TRBV29-1 to TRBJ1-3; TCRdb proposes TRBD1, but this gene call is untestable without DNA. The CDR3 runs 16 residues. The germline V gene encodes CDR1 SQVTM and CDR2 ANQGSEA. CDR3 sequence reads: CSVLGGQGQMRNTIYF. Looking up the rest from reference TRBV29-1 and TRBJ1-3 gives the full variable domain: SAVISQKPSRDICQRGTSLTIQCQVDSQVTMMFWYRQQPGQSLTLIATANQGSEATYESGFVIDKFPISRPNLTFSTLTVSNMSPEDSSIYLCSVLGGQGQMRNTIYFGEGSWLTVV.

The chain employs TRBV6-5 and TRBJ2-1. The CDR3 has 12 residues. Germline V gene sequence: CDR1 MNHEY, CDR2 SVGAGI. CDR3 amino acids: CASSYSTDEQFF.

V and J are TRBV20-1 and TRBJ2-3; with no DNA, the TCRdb D assignment of TRBD1 cannot be verified. The CDR3 has 15 amino acids. CDR1 DFQATT and CDR2 SNEGSKA come from the germline V gene (reference sequence). The CDR3 loop is CSAEEGVMSPDTQYF.